The entry below gives a single T cell receptor beta chain sequence along with its context. Its antigen is not identified. PCR amplification relied on 60 Vbeta primers (plus 13 Jbeta primers). Clones were read by immunoSEQ multiplex PCR, and TCRdb kept only the in-frame ones, dropping some. The sample shows more than 250,000 clones, roughly 89% of them seen only once. This record comes from a study of cytomegalovirus exposure and HLA in healthy donors. General study findings and limits: Rates of TCR association differed by HLA locus in a later analysis, with DRB1 highest and HLA-C lowest. Reports described diagnosis of cytomegalovirus status by the classifier as highly specific and sensitive. In a later analysis, HLA-associated TCR beta chains were more clonally expanded than equally common others.

The germline V gene has CDR1 SGHDN and CDR2 FVKESK. Trimming pared 0 bases from V and 6 bases from J, leaving 14 bases between. The CDR3 extends over 15 amino acids. Sequenced material: PBMCs. This TCR derives from a woman aged 18-29 years in good health and CMV-seronegative. The V gene is TRBV14, the J gene TRBJ1-2; D is unresolved. The CDR3 spells CASSQDSGSLNGYTF. The CDR3 nucleotides read TGTGCCAGCAGCCAAGATTCCGGGAGTCTTAATGGCTACACCTTC.